This T cell receptor beta chain originates from a study of blood T cell repertoires in COVID-19. In the study overall: Acute and convalescent COVID-19 samples came from the United States, Italy and Spain. T cells, B-cell-depleted T cells, or PBMCs supplied cDNA or gDNA.

This CDR3 has 16 residues. Trimming at V came to 0 bases and at J to 2 bases, leaving 7 bases not matched to a gene. Per the original data handling: Scientists estimated how many nucleated cells there were by amplifying reference gene primers. This table comes from immunoSEQ multiplex PCR, and its TCRdb copy is limited to in-frame clones, with some not included. That table furnishes V, J and clone size, whereas the DNA furnished D and trimming. The sample has 85,000 to 120,000 clones; approximately 80% are singletons. The sequenced sample was peripheral blood. The receptor was isolated from a man in his fifties or sixties with active or convalescent COVID-19. The chain has TRBV23-1 and TRBJ2-7, with TRBD1 identical over 7 bases. TRBV23-1 has ORF status, its function being uncertain. In nucleotides, the CDR3 is TGCGCCAGCAGTCAATCGCTGAGACAGGGACCCTACGAGCAGTACGTC. It specifies CASSQSLRQGPYEQYV.